The 10 T cell receptor beta chains below were found in one sample sequenced in a study of long-term antiretroviral therapy in people with HIV. An immunoSEQ assay, version v3.0, was performed at survey level. The method was immunoSEQ multiplex PCR; TCRdb's version includes in-frame clones alone and lacks a portion of them. The sample carries over 25,000 clones, around 80% recorded once. Sequencing used unsorted PBMCs, obtained 1.5 years before starting antiretroviral therapy. The receptors shown here come from a man between 18 and 35 years old with HIV.

V gene TRBV5-1 combines with J gene TRBJ2-7; 10 bases are a match to TRBD1. Losses at the gene ends were 3 bases for V and 3 bases for J; bases not matched to a gene: 6. Germline loops: CDR1 SGHRS, CDR2 YFSETQ. The CDR3 covers 15 residues. DNA of the CDR3: TGCGCCAGCAGCTACCGGGACAGGGGAATCTACGAGCAGTACTTC. Protein: CASSYRDRGIYEQYF.

This chain connects TRBV30 to TRBJ1-5; D is unresolved. The CDR3 has 15 residues. The V end was cut by 2 bases, the J end by 2 bases, with 13 bases between. Germline CDR1 GTSNPN, CDR2 SVGIG (reference sequence). CDR3 amino acids: CAWSSRGGRNQPQHF. CDR3 bases: TGTGCCTGGAGTTCAAGAGGAGGGCGCAATCAGCCCCAGCATTTT.

The rearrangement joins TRBV29-1 to TRBJ1-4, with no clear D. The CDR3 is 11 residues long. CDR1 and CDR2 from the germline V gene are SQVTM and ANQGSEA. V was pared by 6 bases and J by 4 bases, with 6 bases between. The CDR3 reads CSVQFNEKLFF. As DNA, the CDR3 is TGCAGCGTCCAGTTTAATGAAAAACTGTTTTTT.

This chain connects TRBV5-1 to TRBJ1-1; TRBD1 is a possible D gene (5 bases). Germline CDR1 reads SGHRS; CDR2 reads YFSETQ. The CDR3 is 14 residues long. The V gene lost 0 bases and the J gene lost 1 base, with 7 bases spanning the gap. CDR3 sequence: CASSLGGTNTEAFF. CDR3 nucleotide sequence: TGCGCCAGCAGCTTGGGCGGGACGAACACTGAAGCTTTCTTT.

The chain recombines TRBV12-5 with TRBJ1-1; 8 bases map to TRBD1. The ends lost 2 bases at V and 0 bases at J; junction bases unmatched: 8. This CDR3 spans 17 amino acids. Germline assignment: CDR1 LGHNT and CDR2 FRNRAP. The CDR3 DNA reads TGTGCTAGTGGTTTGCCGACGACAGGGGTCCTGAACACTGAAGCTTTCTTT. Translating it yields CASGLPTTGVLNTEAFF.

The rearrangement links TRBV5-6 to TRBJ2-6; possibly TRBD1 for D (5 bases). V was cut by 4 bases and J by 0 bases, with 14 bases left in between. This CDR3 spans 17 amino acids. Germline V CDR1 and CDR2: SGHDT, YYEEEE. Written as DNA, the CDR3 is TGTGCCAGCAGCCCAACCGCGACAGACTCTGGGGCCAACGTCCTGACTTTC. Translation gives CASSPTATDSGANVLTF.

The chain has TRBV20-1 and TRBJ2-7; a possible D gene is TRBD2 (6 bases). Trimming took 6 bases from V and 6 from J, leaving 12 bases between them. This CDR3 has 11 amino acids. The germline V gene has CDR1 DFQATT and CDR2 SNEGSKA (reference sequence). This CDR3 is CSAPRGSEQYF. For the CDR3, the DNA is TGCAGTGCCCCCCGGGGGAGCGAGCAGTACTTC.

As to this clone: One end of the junction fails to match germline, which may point to a read error. The V and J genes are TRBV5-1 and TRBJ2-7; the D gene could be TRBD1 or TRBD2 (5 bases each). This CDR3 has 13 residues. The germline V gene has CDR1 SGHRS and CDR2 YFSETQ. CDR3 sequence: CASSLGVLDEQYF. The CDR3 DNA reads TGTGCCAGCAGCTTGGGGGTATTGGACGAGCAGTACTTC.

The rearrangement uses TRBV6-1 and TRBJ2-1, with 12 nucleotides matching TRBD2. Germline V gives CDR1 MNHNS, CDR2 SASEGT. The CDR3 is made up of 15 amino acids. Losses at the gene ends were 2 bases for V and 9 bases for J; bases not matched to a gene: 5. The CDR3 is CASSEFLAGGVEQFF. The CDR3 nucleotides read TGTGCCAGCAGTGAATTCCTAGCGGGGGGGGTTGAGCAGTTCTTC.

The chain employs TRBV19 and TRBJ1-1; a possible D gene is TRBD1 (6 bases). Between the trimmed V and J ends, which lost 5 bases and 7 bases, there was a span of 26 bases. The CDR3 extends over 17 amino acids. The germline CDR1 and CDR2 sequences are LNHDA and SQIVND (reference sequence). The CDR3 DNA is TGTGCCAGTAGTCTCCACCCGGGGGCAGGGGATGGTATTGAAGCTTTCTTT. Its protein is CASSLHPGAGDGIEAFF.